The 22 T cell receptor beta chains below come from one sample, sequenced in a study of cytomegalovirus exposure and HLA in healthy donors. Use of 60 Vbeta and 13 Jbeta primers characterized the PCR. The repertoire was sequenced with immunoSEQ multiplex PCR; TCRdb's copy has only in-frame clones and lacks some. The table lists about 120,000 clones, 6.5% to 9.5% of them singletons. Sequences were obtained from PBMCs. The receptors derive from a woman between 40 and 50 years old in good health and CMV-seropositive.

V is TRBV18 and J is TRBJ1-6, with TRBD1 identical over 10 bases. V was clipped by 3 bases and J by 7 bases; unmatched bases: 9. This CDR3 has 17 amino acids. Germline V lookup: CDR1 KGHSH, CDR2 LQKENI. The DNA for the CDR3 is TGTGCCAGCTCACCTCTTGGACAGGGGGGTGGGAATTCACCCCTCCACTTT. Translated: CASSPLGQGGGNSPLHF.

The chain joins TRBV11-2 to TRBJ1-5; D unresolved. Trimming stripped 0 bases from V and 9 bases from J, with 12 bases between. Germline lookup yields CDR1 SGHAT and CDR2 FQNNGV. CDR3 size: 14 residues. The DNA for the CDR3 is TGTGCCAGCAGCTTAGAGAACAGCCCTGGGCCCCAGCATTTT. Protein product: CASSLENSPGPQHF.

The chain carries TRBV2 and TRBJ2-7; TRBD2 matches 11 bases. Germline CDR1 is SNHLY and CDR2 is FYNNEI. CDR3 length: 16 residues. The V and J ends lost 5 bases and 2 bases, in that order; junction bases with no gene match: 8. The CDR3 protein is CASSSTHSGGAYEQYF. As DNA, the CDR3 is TGTGCCAGCAGTTCTACCCATAGCGGGGGGGCCTACGAGCAGTACTTC.

This clone was observed a few times. The chain couples TRBV7-9 to TRBJ1-1; D gene uncertain. The V end was cut by 0 bases, the J end by 1 base, with 12 bases between. CDR1 is SEHNR, CDR2 FQNEAQ, per germline (reference sequence). The CDR3 loop spans 16 amino acids. The CDR3 sequence: CASSLAAGPTNTEAFF. The DNA of the CDR3 is TGTGCCAGCAGCTTAGCAGCAGGTCCTACGAACACTGAAGCTTTCTTT. The full variable domain, with the rest looked up from reference TRBV7-9 and TRBJ1-1, is DTGVSQNPRHKITKRGQNVTFRCDPISEHNRLYWYRQTLGQGPEFLTYFQNEAQLEKSRLLSDRFSAERPKGSFSTLEIQRTEQGDSAMYLCASSLAAGPTNTEAFFGQGTRLTVV.

DNA of the CDR3: TGTGCCAGCAGCGAGACACAGGGGAACACTGAAGCTTTCTTT. Translated: CASSETQGNTEAFF. The V and J genes are TRBV9 and TRBJ1-1; a possible D gene is TRBD1 (6 bases). Germline V gene sequence: CDR1 SGDLS, CDR2 YYNGEE. The CDR3 is made up of 14 amino acids. Trimming removed 3 bases from V and 1 base from J, with 10 bases in between.

This clone was observed a handful of times. The V gene is TRBV29-1, the J gene TRBJ2-1; 8 bases are shared with TRBD1. V gave up 4 bases and J gave up 10 bases; unmatched junction bases: 6. Germline CDR1 reads SQVTM; CDR2 reads ANQGSEA. The CDR3 has 12 amino acids. CDR3 residues: CSVASRGLEQFF. In DNA form, the CDR3 reads TGCAGCGTTGCCTCCAGGGGGCTGGAGCAGTTCTTC.

This clone was detected a few times. The J gene is TRBJ1-6, the V gene TRBV2, with 10 positions matching TRBD1. Germline V gives CDR1 SNHLY, CDR2 FYNNEI. V shed 6 bases, J shed 0 bases, and the junction held 5 bases outside the gene matches. The length of the CDR3 is 17 residues. CDR3 in DNA: TGTGCCAGCAGGGCCGACAGGGGGCCCTCCTATAATTCACCCCTCCACTTT. It codes for CASRADRGPSYNSPLHF.

V usage is TRBV27 and J usage is TRBJ1-5, with 7 nucleotides matching TRBD1. The germline V gene has CDR1 MNHEY and CDR2 SMNVEV (reference sequence). The CDR3 is made up of 14 amino acids. V gave up 2 bases and J gave up 9 bases; unmatched junction bases: 7. The CDR3 sequence is CASSLTGQTRPQHF. In nucleotides, the CDR3 is TGTGCCAGCAGTTTAACGGGACAGACCAGGCCCCAGCATTTT.

The chain couples TRBV4-1 to TRBJ2-7; 10 nucleotides agree with TRBD1. Germline-derived CDR1 and CDR2 are MGHRA and YSYEKL. The CDR3 sequence is 15 residues long. V dropped 1 base and J dropped 4; count of bases not matched to a gene: 4. CDR3 nucleotide sequence: TGCGCCAGCAGCCAAGTGACAGGGGGCGAGTACGAGCAGTACTTC. Residues: CASSQVTGGEYEQYF.

This sequence joins TRBV6-6 and TRBJ2-3; possibly TRBD2 for D (6 bases). V dropped 2 bases and J dropped 2 bases, with 14 bases sitting between them. The CDR3 loop spans 16 amino acids. Germline CDR1 is MNHNY and CDR2 is SVGAGI (reference sequence). As DNA, the CDR3 is TGTGCCAGCAGTTACAGGCCAGCGGGCGTCACAGATACGCAGTATTTT. It encodes CASSYRPAGVTDTQYF.

V and J are TRBV5-6 and TRBJ2-3, with D possibly being TRBD1 (5 bases). Trimming pared 0 bases from V and 1 base from J, leaving 12 bases between. CDR1 and CDR2 (germline): SGHDT, YYEEEE. There are 16 residues in the CDR3. The CDR3 nucleotides are TGTGCCAGCAGCTTGGGTGGGGCGGTTGGCACAGATACGCAGTATTTT. Translation gives CASSLGGAVGTDTQYF. The full variable domain, completed using reference TRBV5-6 and TRBJ2-3, is DAGVTQSPTHLIKTRGQQVTLRCSPKSGHDTVSWYQQALGQGPQFIFQYYEEEERQRGNFPDRFSGHQFPNYSSELNVNALLLGDSALYLCASSLGGAVGTDTQYFGPGTRLTVL.

CDR3 sequence: CSVRTGGYEQYF. CDR3 DNA sequence: TGCAGCGTACGGACAGGGGGGTACGAGCAGTACTTC. The rearrangement joins TRBV29-1 to TRBJ2-7; 10 bases are a match to TRBD1. This CDR3 region has 12 residues. Germline CDR1 and CDR2: SQVTM and ANQGSEA. Trimming removed 6 bases from V and 4 bases from J; junction bases left unmatched: 3.

This clone was detected only a few times. The chain is built from TRBV6-5 and TRBJ2-1; weak D call: TRBD1 (6 bases). Germline V gene data show CDR1 as MNHEY and CDR2 as SVGAGI. The CDR3 contains 15 residues. Trimming left V 8 bases short and J 0 bases short, with 14 bases between. The CDR3 DNA reads as TGTGCCAGCCGAGGGGGAAGAGCCTCCTACAATGAGCAGTTCTTC. Translation: CASRGGRASYNEQFF.

V gene TRBV18 combines with J gene TRBJ2-1, with D perhaps TRBD2 (5 bases). V lost 2 bases, J lost 6 bases, and 20 bases lay in between. Germline loops: CDR1 KGHSH, CDR2 LQKENI. The CDR3 runs 17 residues. The CDR3 region has the DNA TGTGCCAGCTCACCATCCACGCTTCGAAGCGGACTCAATGAGCAGTTCTTC. Its protein product is CASSPSTLRSGLNEQFF. The complete variable domain, with remaining parts taken from reference TRBV18 and TRBJ2-1, reads NAGVMQNPRHLVRRRGQEARLRCSPMKGHSHVYWYRQLPEEGLKFMVYLQKENIIDESGMPKERFSAEFPKEGPSILRIQQVVRGDSAAYFCASSPSTLRSGLNEQFFGPGTRLTVL.

The chain is built from TRBV9 and TRBJ2-5; tentatively, D is TRBD2 (6 bases). Germline lookup yields CDR1 SGDLS and CDR2 YYNGEE. V was shortened by 4 bases and J by 4 bases, with 17 bases between the two germline ends. CDR3 length: 15 residues. CDR3: CASSPARRVGETQYF. CDR3 DNA sequence: TGTGCCAGCAGCCCCGCAAGGAGGGTGGGAGAGACCCAGTACTTC.

This clone was detected a few times. The chain recombines TRBV19 with TRBJ1-6; no reliable D call. Germline CDR1 LNHDA, CDR2 SQIVND (reference sequence). This CDR3 region has 15 residues. V dropped 8 bases and J dropped 4 bases, with 15 bases sitting between them. CDR3 DNA: TGTGCCAGTCGCCAGACTTCCCCTTATAATTCACCCCTCCACTTT. Its translation: CASRQTSPYNSPLHF.

J is TRBJ1-1 and V is TRBV6-6; 8 positions match TRBD1. V dropped 6 bases and J dropped 4; count of bases not matched to a gene: 4. Germline V gene sequence: CDR1 MNHNY, CDR2 SVGAGI (reference sequence). The CDR3 covers 13 residues. The CDR3 sequence is CASSPTGGTEAFF. CDR3 nucleotide sequence: TGTGCCAGCAGCCCCACAGGGGGCACTGAAGCTTTCTTT.

The rearrangement uses TRBV28 and TRBJ2-7; TRBD1 matches at 9 bases. The ends lost 6 bases at V and 4 bases at J; junction bases unmatched: 7. Germline V gene sequence: CDR1 MDHEN, CDR2 SYDVKM. The CDR3 is 14 residues long. The CDR3: CASRTGQGKYEQYF. CDR3 coding DNA: TGTGCCAGCAGGACGGGACAGGGAAAGTACGAGCAGTACTTC.

The chain carries TRBV28 and TRBJ1-3; tentative D call: TRBD1 (6 bases). This CDR3 region has 16 residues. The germline V gene encodes CDR1 MDHEN and CDR2 SYDVKM. Trimming removed 4 bases from V and 4 bases from J, with 17 bases in between. The CDR3 here is CASSSPGEGVGNTIYF. DNA of the CDR3: TGTGCCAGCAGTTCCCCCGGGGAGGGGGTCGGAAACACCATATATTTT.

This clone has a handful of counts. The rearrangement links TRBV12-5 to TRBJ2-3; 9 nucleotides line up with TRBD2. CDR3 length: 16 amino acids. Germline CDR1 LGHNT, CDR2 FRNRAP. The junction had 11 bases not matched to a gene; V was cut back by 5 bases and J by 5 bases. The CDR3 region is CASGPRGGGAVDTQYF. The CDR3 bases are TGTGCTAGTGGTCCTAGGGGCGGGGGGGCGGTAGATACGCAGTATTTT.

CDR3 sequence: CASSPLQQGARGYTF. Written as DNA, the CDR3 is TGTGCCAGCAGTCCCCTGCAACAGGGGGCTCGTGGCTACACCTTC. The chain uses TRBV6-5 and TRBJ1-2, with 9 positions matching TRBD1. Trimming cost V 5 bases and J 7 bases; bases outside gene matches: 11. CDR3 length equals 15 residues. Germline assignment: CDR1 MNHEY and CDR2 SVGAGI.

This clone was counted between two and nine times. This chain's CDR3 is CASSVAQFYNEQFF. The DNA of the CDR3 is TGCGCCAGCAGCGTCGCCCAGTTCTACAATGAGCAGTTCTTC. The V call is TRBV5-1, the J call TRBJ2-1; D unclear. The CDR3 covers 14 residues. The germline V gene has CDR1 SGHRS and CDR2 YFSETQ. Between the trimmed V and J ends, which lost 4 bases and 3 bases, there was a span of 11 bases.